The 24 T cell receptor beta chains presented below share a single source sample, sequenced in a study of blood T cell repertoires in COVID-19. Only in-frame clones appear in the TCRdb table, and some are missing; sequencing was by immunoSEQ multiplex PCR. The sample records approximately 200,000 clones, roughly 82% being singletons. The specimen sequenced was PBMCs or T cells enriched from blood (not recorded which). These receptors originate from a young woman who had recovered from COVID-19.

V and J are TRBV9 and TRBJ2-7, with D possibly being TRBD1 (5 bases). CDR3 length: 15 amino acids. CDR1 is SGDLS and CDR2 is YYNGEE in the germline V gene. V dropped 4 bases and J dropped 2 bases, with 16 bases sitting between them. The CDR3 sequence is CASSPDDGHAYEQYF. The CDR3 coding sequence is TGTGCCAGCAGCCCCGACGATGGACACGCCTACGAGCAGTACTTC. Variable domain in full (rest from reference TRBV9 and TRBJ2-7): DSGVTQTPKHLITATGQRVTLRCSPRSGDLSVYWYQQSLDQGLQFLIQYYNGEERAKGNILERFSAQQFPDLHSELNLSSLELGDSALYFCASSPDDGHAYEQYFGPGTRLTVT.

V and J are TRBV2 and TRBJ1-1; unclear D gene. Between the trimmed V and J ends, which lost 5 bases and 5 bases, there was a span of 9 bases. This CDR3 has 12 amino acids. Looked up from germline, CDR1 is SNHLY and CDR2 is FYNNEI. The chain's CDR3 is CASSPAGTEAFF. Written as DNA, the CDR3 is TGTGCCAGCAGTCCCGCCGGGACTGAAGCTTTCTTT.

In this sample, this clone turned up a few times. The chain carries TRBV27 and TRBJ2-1, with D hard to call. Germline V lookup: CDR1 MNHEY, CDR2 SMNVEV (reference sequence). V shed 2 bases and J shed 3 bases, with 5 bases lying between them. CDR3 length: 13 amino acids. CDR3 region: CASSLTNYNEQFF. The CDR3 nucleotides are TGTGCCAGCAGTTTAACTAACTACAATGAGCAGTTCTTC.

This chain joins TRBV28 and TRBJ2-5, with a possible D match to TRBD1 (5 bases). From germline, CDR1 is MDHEN and CDR2 SYDVKM. Trimming left V 6 bases short and J 5 bases short, with 16 bases between. The CDR3 is 14 residues long. The CDR3 protein is CASSGPQGVETQYF. CDR3 nucleotides: TGTGCCAGCAGCGGTCCACAAGGGGTGGAGACCCAGTACTTC. The full variable domain, completed using reference TRBV28 and TRBJ2-5, is DVKVTQSSRYLVKRTGEKVFLECVQDMDHENMFWYRQDPGLGLRLIYFSYDVKMKEKGDIPEGYSVSREKKERFSLILESASTNQTSMYLCASSGPQGVETQYFGPGTRLLVL.

This chain joins TRBV12-3 or TRBV12-4 and TRBJ1-1; 9 bases fit TRBD1. J gave up 10 bases and V 6 bases, and 9 bases lay outside the gene matches. There are 13 residues in the CDR3. The CDR3 nucleotides are TGTGCCAGCAGGAGCGACCGGGACAGGGCAGCTTTCTTT. Translated, it gives CASRSDRDRAAFF.

In regard to this clone: Lacking the conserved final phenylalanine or tryptophan, this CDR3 likely reflects a read error. No DNA is shown, since the ends of the CDR3 on it are uncertain; the CDR3 is the one TCRdb lists. The chain recombines TRBV27 with TRBJ1-2; the table's D call TRBD1 went unverified against the DNA. The CDR3 length equals 9 residues, ends included. Germline CDR1 reads MNHEY; CDR2 reads SMNVEV (reference sequence). The CDR3 protein is CASSLQQDQ.

This clone occurred once. Other DNA sequences in this sample translate to the same CDR3. The chain couples TRBV28 to TRBJ2-7; D uncertain. The CDR3 has 10 residues. The V gene's germline CDR1 is MDHEN and CDR2 SYDVKM. Trimming shortened V by 6 bases and J by 4 bases, and 4 bases separated the two germline ends. The CDR3 spells CASSRYEQYF. The CDR3 nucleotides read TGTGCCAGCAGCAGATACGAGCAGTACTTC. The whole variable domain, filled in from reference TRBV28 and TRBJ2-7, reads DVKVTQSSRYLVKRTGEKVFLECVQDMDHENMFWYRQDPGLGLRLIYFSYDVKMKEKGDIPEGYSVSREKKERFSLILESASTNQTSMYLCASSRYEQYFGPGTRLTVT.

This chain links TRBV19 with TRBJ2-1; TRBD2 matches at 8 bases. The germline V gene has CDR1 LNHDA and CDR2 SQIVND (reference sequence). The CDR3 runs 14 residues. J was trimmed by 5 bases and V by 4 bases; bases with no gene match: 4. The chain's CDR3 is CASSTLAGNNEQFF. The CDR3 DNA sequence: TGTGCCAGTAGTACTCTAGCGGGCAACAATGAGCAGTTCTTC.

The chain uses TRBV10-3 and TRBJ2-3; TRBD1 matches 7 bases. Per germline, CDR1 ENHRY and CDR2 SYGVKD. Losses at the gene ends were 6 bases for V and 7 bases for J; bases not matched to a gene: 13. This CDR3 contains 15 residues. The CDR3 sequence is CAISPDRNFGNTQYF. For the CDR3, the DNA is TGTGCCATCAGCCCGGACAGGAACTTCGGGAATACGCAGTATTTT.

The chain joins TRBV9 to TRBJ1-4; D is unresolved. Germline CDR1 reads SGDLS; CDR2 reads YYNGEE. This CDR3 is built from 14 residues. V lost 0 bases and J 7 bases, leaving 10 bases between the germline ends. The CDR3 loop is CASSVGTAGEKLFF. The CDR3 DNA follows: TGTGCCAGCAGCGTAGGGACGGCGGGTGAAAAACTGTTTTTT.

This clone was picked up a small number of times. The chain couples TRBV7-9 to TRBJ2-5, with D perhaps matching TRBD1 (5 bases). This CDR3 region has 13 residues. With 3 bases removed from V and 7 bases from J, the gap between germline ends came to 12 bases. Looked up from germline, CDR1 is SEHNR and CDR2 is FQNEAQ (reference sequence). DNA for the CDR3: TGTGCCAGCAGCTTGGACCGAAGGGGGACCCAGTACTTC. Translating gives CASSLDRRGTQYF. Supplemented by reference TRBV7-9 and TRBJ2-5, the full variable domain reads DTGVSQNPRHKITKRGQNVTFRCDPISEHNRLYWYRQTLGQGPEFLTYFQNEAQLEKSRLLSDRFSAERPKGSFSTLEIQRTEQGDSAMYLCASSLDRRGTQYFGPGTRLLVL.

This chain connects TRBV27 to TRBJ2-5; maybe TRBD1 (6 bases). Trimming removed 9 bases at V and 4 bases at J, with 24 bases between. The CDR3 extends over 16 amino acids. The germline gives CDR1 MNHEY, CDR2 SMNVEV (reference sequence). CDR3 in amino acids: CARADKNRVWAETQYF. In nucleotides, the CDR3 is TGTGCCAGGGCGGATAAAAACAGGGTTTGGGCAGAGACCCAGTACTTC.

The chain uses TRBV3-1 (or the pseudogene TRBV3-2) and TRBJ2-7; 8 bases fit TRBD2. Germline V gives CDR1 LGHDT, CDR2 YNNKEL (reference sequence). This CDR3 spans 14 amino acids. V lost 10 bases and J lost 1; bases outside the gene matches: 9. The CDR3 is CATGRAEASYEQYF. CDR3 nucleotides: TGTGCCACCGGGAGGGCGGAGGCGTCCTACGAGCAGTACTTC.

In DNA, the CDR3 is TGTGCCAGCAGCGTAGGTCCGGAGAGCTCCTACAATGAGCAGTTCTTC. This gives the protein CASSVGPESSYNEQFF. The rearrangement joins TRBV9 to TRBJ2-1, with no clear D. The CDR3 covers 16 residues. V was clipped by 0 bases and J by 0 bases, with 10 bases between them. Looked up from germline, CDR1 is SGDLS and CDR2 is YYNGEE.

The chain combines TRBV7-2 with TRBJ2-7; 10 bases are a match to TRBD1. The CDR3 loop spans 16 amino acids. Trimming removed 1 base from V and 3 bases from J; junction bases left unmatched: 6. The germline gives CDR1 SGHTA, CDR2 FQGNSA. The CDR3 sequence is CASSLVGTGAGYEQYF. The CDR3 DNA reads TGTGCCAGCAGCTTAGTGGGGACAGGGGCCGGCTACGAGCAGTACTTC.

CDR3 protein: CAWSVRDRGKYEQYF. CDR3 DNA: TGTGCCTGGAGTGTACGGGACAGGGGGAAGTACGAGCAGTACTTC. The chain joins TRBV30 to TRBJ2-7; TRBD1 aligns across 11 bases. CDR3 length equals 15 residues. Germline CDR1 reads GTSNPN; CDR2 reads SVGIG (reference sequence). Trimming cost V 0 bases and J 4 bases; bases outside gene matches: 5.

This clone is a singleton in its sample. The rearrangement links TRBV3-1 (or the pseudogene TRBV3-2) to TRBJ2-6; no reliable D call. Looked up from germline, CDR1 is LGHDT and CDR2 is YNNKEL (reference sequence). V was shortened by 0 bases and J by 10 bases, with 16 bases between the two germline ends. The CDR3 has 16 residues. The CDR3 sequence is CASSQDKSPFRNVLTF. The CDR3 DNA reads TGTGCCAGCAGCCAAGATAAGTCCCCTTTTAGAAACGTCCTGACTTTC.

The sample holds a few counts of this clone. The gene calls are TRBV4-1 and TRBJ1-1, with 10 bases matching TRBD1. Germline assignment: CDR1 MGHRA and CDR2 YSYEKL. CDR3 length equals 15 residues. The V and J ends lost 3 bases and 7 bases, in that order; junction bases with no gene match: 8. The CDR3 DNA reads as TGCGCCAGCAGCCACGGCGACAGGGGGCCTGTTGAAGCTTTCTTT. This codes for CASSHGDRGPVEAFF.

The chain is built from TRBV9 and TRBJ1-2; D not resolved. CDR3 size: 13 residues. Germline V gene sequence: CDR1 SGDLS, CDR2 YYNGEE. V was shortened by 4 bases and J by 4 bases, with 11 bases between the two germline ends. In DNA form, the CDR3 reads TGTGCCAGCAGCTCCCGTGGAGGCTATGGCTACACCTTC. It specifies CASSSRGGYGYTF.

The chain carries TRBV5-1 and TRBJ1-1; 7 bases agree with TRBD1. Germline V gene sequence: CDR1 SGHRS, CDR2 YFSETQ. The CDR3 runs to 14 residues. V lost 4 bases and J lost 5; bases outside the gene matches: 8. CDR3 in amino acids: CASSDGQVDTEAFF. The CDR3 bases are TGCGCCAGCAGCGATGGACAGGTTGATACTGAAGCTTTCTTT.

V usage is TRBV28 and J usage is TRBJ2-1; 9 positions agree with TRBD1. Trimming took 4 bases from V and 6 from J; bases not matched to a gene: 7. The CDR3 has 15 amino acids. The germline V gene has CDR1 MDHEN and CDR2 SYDVKM. In DNA, the CDR3 is TGTGCCAGCAGTTCCGGGGGGACAGGGCCCAATGAGCAGTTCTTC. It encodes CASSSGGTGPNEQFF. The entire variable domain, with the rest obtained from reference TRBV28 and TRBJ2-1, is as follows: DVKVTQSSRYLVKRTGEKVFLECVQDMDHENMFWYRQDPGLGLRLIYFSYDVKMKEKGDIPEGYSVSREKKERFSLILESASTNQTSMYLCASSSGGTGPNEQFFGPGTRLTVL.

V is TRBV7-2 and J is TRBJ1-2, with D tentatively TRBD1 (5 bases). Trimming removed 4 bases from V and 4 bases from J, with 16 bases in between. Germline CDR1 is SGHTA and CDR2 is FQGNSA. The CDR3 is 15 amino acids. The CDR3 protein is CASSSRQMRSYGYTF. The DNA of the CDR3 is TGTGCCAGCAGCTCCCGACAGATGAGATCCTATGGCTACACCTTC.

The chain couples TRBV5-5 to TRBJ2-3; tentative D call: TRBD1 (6 bases). The CDR3 is 14 residues long. Trimming stripped 1 base from V and 5 bases from J, with 11 bases between. Looked up from germline, CDR1 is SGHKS and CDR2 is YYEKEE (reference sequence). The CDR3 spells CASSLTGIIDTQYF. CDR3 nucleotide sequence: TGTGCCAGCAGCTTGACAGGGATAATAGATACGCAGTATTTT.

This clone is a singleton in its sample. The chain carries TRBV19 and TRBJ1-1, with TRBD1 matching 7 bases. Per the germline V gene, CDR1 is LNHDA and CDR2 is SQIVND (reference sequence). V dropped 5 bases and J dropped 0; count of bases not matched to a gene: 15. The CDR3 is 18 amino acids. The CDR3 nucleotides read TGTGCCAGTAGTCTTAAGCGGACAGGAGGTAGGATGAACACTGAAGCTTTCTTT. The encoded protein is CASSLKRTGGRMNTEAFF.